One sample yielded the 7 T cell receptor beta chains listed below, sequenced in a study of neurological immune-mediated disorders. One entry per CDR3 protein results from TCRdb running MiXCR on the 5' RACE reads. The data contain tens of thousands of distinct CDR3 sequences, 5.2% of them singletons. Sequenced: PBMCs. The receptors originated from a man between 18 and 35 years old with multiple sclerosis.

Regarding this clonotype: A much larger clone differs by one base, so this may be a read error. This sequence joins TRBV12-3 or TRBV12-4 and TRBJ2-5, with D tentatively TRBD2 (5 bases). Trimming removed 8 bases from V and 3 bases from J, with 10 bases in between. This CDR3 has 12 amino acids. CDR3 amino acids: CASGRMKETQYF. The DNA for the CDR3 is TGTGCCAGCGGGAGAATGAAAGAGACCCAGTACTTC.

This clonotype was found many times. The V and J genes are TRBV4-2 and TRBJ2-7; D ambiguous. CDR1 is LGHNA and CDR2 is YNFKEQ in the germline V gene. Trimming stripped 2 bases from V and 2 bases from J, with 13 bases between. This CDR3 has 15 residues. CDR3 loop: CASSQPRSSTYEQYF. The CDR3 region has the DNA TGTGCCAGCAGCCAACCCCGGTCCTCCACCTACGAGCAGTACTTC.

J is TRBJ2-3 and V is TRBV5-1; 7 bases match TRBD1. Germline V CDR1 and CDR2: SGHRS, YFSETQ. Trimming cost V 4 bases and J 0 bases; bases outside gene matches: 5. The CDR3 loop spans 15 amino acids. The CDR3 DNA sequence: TGCGCCAGCAGCCTTCGACAGGGAAGCACAGATACGCAGTATTTT. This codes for CASSLRQGSTDTQYF. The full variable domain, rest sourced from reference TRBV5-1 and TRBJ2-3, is KAGVTQTPRYLIKTRGQQVTLSCSPISGHRSVSWYQQTPGQGLQFLFEYFSETQRNKGNFPGRFSGRQFSNSRSEMNVSTLELGDSALYLCASSLRQGSTDTQYFGPGTRLTVL.

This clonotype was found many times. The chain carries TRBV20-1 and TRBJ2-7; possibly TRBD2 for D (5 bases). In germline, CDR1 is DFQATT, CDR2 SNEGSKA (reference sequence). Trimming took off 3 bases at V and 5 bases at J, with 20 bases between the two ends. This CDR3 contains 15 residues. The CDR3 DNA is TGCAGTGCTAGGGAGCTAGCTGGGGAGATAGACGAGCAGTACTTC. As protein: CSARELAGEIDEQYF.

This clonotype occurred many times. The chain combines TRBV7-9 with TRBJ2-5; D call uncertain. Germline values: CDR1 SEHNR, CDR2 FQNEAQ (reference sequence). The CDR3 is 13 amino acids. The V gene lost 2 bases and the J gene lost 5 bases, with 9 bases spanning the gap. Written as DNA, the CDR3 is TGTGCCAGCAGCTTAAAGGGTCGGGAGACCCAGTACTTC. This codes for CASSLKGRETQYF.

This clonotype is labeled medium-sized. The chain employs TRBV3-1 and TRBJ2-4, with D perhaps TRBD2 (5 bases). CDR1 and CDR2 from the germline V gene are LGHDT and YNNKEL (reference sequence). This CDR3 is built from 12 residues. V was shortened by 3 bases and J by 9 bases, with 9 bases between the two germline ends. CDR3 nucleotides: TGTGCCAGCAGCCATAAAGGGAGCATTCAGTACTTC. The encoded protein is CASSHKGSIQYF.

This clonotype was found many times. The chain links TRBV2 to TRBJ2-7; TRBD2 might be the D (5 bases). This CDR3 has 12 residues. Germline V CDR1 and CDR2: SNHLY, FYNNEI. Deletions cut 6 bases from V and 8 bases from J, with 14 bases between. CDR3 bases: TGTGCCAGCAGCGGGCCCGGGGAGCAGCAGTACTTC. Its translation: CASSGPGEQQYF.